Following are 17 T cell receptor beta chains from one sample sequenced in a study of T cells after posttransplantation cyclophosphamide. Only in-frame clones appear in the TCRdb table, and some are missing; sequencing was by immunoSEQ multiplex PCR. The sample contains fewer than 7,000 clones, none occurring once; 25% lies in the top ten. Cyclophosphamide on days +3 and +4 followed busulfan-fludarabine conditioning and a marrow graft. The sequencing here drew on PBMCs, taken 350 to 400 days after allogeneic stem cell transplant with posttransplant cyclophosphamide. These receptors were obtained from a male patient aged 60 to 75 who received an allogeneic stem cell transplant from a related donor, was CMV-positive, and had acute GVHD only. The graft donor may have given rise to some T cells.

This clone was seen many times. The gene calls are TRBV25-1 and TRBJ2-1; TRBD2 matches at 7 bases. This CDR3 has 15 amino acids. The V and J ends lost 5 bases and 0 bases, in that order; junction bases with no gene match: 4. Germline CDR1 reads MGHDK; CDR2 reads SYGVNS. CDR3 nucleotide sequence: TGTGCCAGCAGTCTAGCGGCCAGCTCCTACAATGAGCAGTTCTTC. Encoded protein: CASSLAASSYNEQFF.

This clone appeared many times. The chain links TRBV19 to TRBJ2-3, with 14 nucleotides matching TRBD2. The J segment lost 4 bases and the V segment lost 7 bases, leaving 10 bases of the junction unmatched. The CDR3 contains 17 residues. Germline V gene sequence: CDR1 LNHDA, CDR2 SQIVND (reference sequence). DNA of the CDR3: TGTGCCAGTAACAAGGGACTAGCGGGGGTATTGGCAGATACGCAGTATTTT. Translation: CASNKGLAGVLADTQYF. The variable domain in full, completed from reference TRBV19 and TRBJ2-3, reads DGGITQSPKYLFRKEGQNVTLSCEQNLNHDAMYWYRQDPGQGLRLIYYSQIVNDFQKGDIAEGYSVSREKKESFPLTVTSAQKNPTAFYLCASNKGLAGVLADTQYFGPGTRLTVL.

This clone has only a few counts. This chain joins TRBV28 and TRBJ1-6; 8 bases are a match to TRBD1. The CDR3 totals 16 residues. Germline V gene sequence: CDR1 MDHEN, CDR2 SYDVKM. V was pared by 1 base and J by 6 bases, with 5 bases of the junction left unmatched. The CDR3 DNA sequence: TGTGCCAGCAGTTTATCTGACAGGGGCCCTAATTCACCCCTCCACTTT. Protein sequence: CASSLSDRGPNSPLHF.

This clone was seen repeatedly, ten times or more. The chain combines TRBV2 with TRBJ1-4; 9 positions match TRBD1. With V trimmed by 6 bases and J by 2 bases, 4 bases remained unmatched. Germline V gene data show CDR1 as SNHLY and CDR2 as FYNNEI. The CDR3 totals 15 residues. CDR3 nucleotides: TGTGCCAGCAGGCCCGGGACAGGGACTAATGAAAAACTGTTTTTT. This translates into CASRPGTGTNEKLFF.

The sample holds many counts of this clone. J is TRBJ2-2 and V is TRBV30; D gene uncertain. Germline lookup yields CDR1 GTSNPN and CDR2 SVGIG (reference sequence). CDR3 length: 12 amino acids. The V and J ends lost 0 bases and 7 bases respectively, with 6 bases between them. The CDR3 sequence is CAWSVIVGELFF. CDR3 DNA sequence: TGTGCCTGGAGTGTAATCGTCGGGGAGCTGTTTTTT. Combining the CDR3 with reference TRBV30 and TRBJ2-2 gives the whole variable domain SQTIHQWPATLVQPVGSPLSLECTVEGTSNPNLYWYRQAAGRGLQLLFYSVGIGQISSEVPQNLSASRPQDRQFILSSKKLLLSDSGFYLCAWSVIVGELFFGEGSRLTVL.

The chain recombines TRBV7-3 with TRBJ1-3; 10 bases line up with TRBD1. CDR3 size: 15 residues. V shed 3 bases, J shed 8 bases, and the junction held 7 bases outside the gene matches. Germline V CDR1 and CDR2: SGHTA, FQGTGA. The chain's CDR3 is CASSFRDRGPDTIYF. The DNA for the CDR3 is TGTGCCAGCAGCTTTAGGGACAGGGGTCCTGACACCATATATTTT.

This clone was observed many times. This rearrangement joins TRBV2 to TRBJ1-2; 9 positions match TRBD1. V trimming: 4 bases; J trimming: 2 bases; junction bases outside the gene matches: 5. The CDR3 is made up of 15 amino acids. The germline CDR1 and CDR2 sequences are SNHLY and FYNNEI. The CDR3 region is CASSVSDRGNYGYTF. Here the CDR3 DNA reads TGTGCCAGCAGTGTTTCTGACAGGGGGAACTATGGCTACACCTTC.

This clone occurred a few times. This rearrangement joins TRBV18 to TRBJ1-5; D ambiguous. The CDR3 sequence is 15 residues long. The V and J ends lost 6 bases and 2 bases respectively, with 14 bases between them. Germline assignment: CDR1 KGHSH and CDR2 LQKENI. CDR3 sequence: CASSSTGLGNQPQHF. The CDR3 DNA is TGTGCCAGCTCCTCAACGGGGTTGGGCAATCAGCCCCAGCATTTT.

Ten or more counts support this clone. The rearrangement links TRBV5-1 to TRBJ1-2, with D maybe TRBD1 (5 bases). Germline V gene lookup returns CDR1 SGHRS and CDR2 YFSETQ. The CDR3 has 16 residues. V was pared by 4 bases and J by 0 bases, with 16 bases between. The CDR3: CASSRGDSQANYGYTF. In DNA, the CDR3 is TGCGCCAGCAGCCGTGGAGACAGCCAAGCTAACTATGGCTACACCTTC.

This clone was counted a few times. A much bigger clone sits one base away, suggesting this may be a read error. This same CDR3 is encoded by further DNA sequences in the sample. This sequence joins TRBV7-6 and TRBJ1-1; no clear D. The CDR3 has 13 residues. Germline CDR1 reads SGHVS; CDR2 reads FNYEAQ. Trimming took 4 bases from V and 3 from J, leaving 9 bases between them. CDR3 bases: TGTGCCAGCAGCTCGAACAGATACACTGAAGCTTTCTTT. Translation gives CASSSNRYTEAFF. The full variable domain, completed using reference TRBV7-6 and TRBJ1-1, is GAGVSQSPRYKVTKRGQDVALRCDPISGHVSLYWYRQALGQGPEFLTYFNYEAQQDKSGLPNDRFSAERPEGSISTLTIQRTEQRDSAMYRCASSSNRYTEAFFGQGTRLTVV.

There are a few counts of this clone. A much larger clonotype is one base distant, so this may be a read error. The chain links TRBV4-1 to TRBJ2-1, with D perhaps matching TRBD1 (5 bases). There are 17 residues in the CDR3. Germline V gives CDR1 MGHRA, CDR2 YSYEKL. This chain's CDR3 is CASSQGQRRPSHNEQFF. CDR3 nucleotides: TGCGCCAGCAGCCAAGGACAGAGGCGGCCCTCCCACAATGAGCAGTTCTTC.

This clone has ten or more counts. This rearrangement joins TRBV7-9 to TRBJ1-6; D is unresolved. The length of the CDR3 is 12 residues. The V and J ends lost 5 bases and 12 bases respectively, with 11 bases between them. The V gene's germline CDR1 is SEHNR and CDR2 FQNEAQ (reference sequence). The CDR3 sequence is CASSPPSLPLHF. CDR3 DNA sequence: TGTGCCAGCAGCCCCCCCTCTTTACCCCTCCACTTT.

The chain joins TRBV2 to TRBJ2-2; 10 nucleotides agree with TRBD1. The V segment lost 8 bases and the J segment 5 bases; nucleotides outside the gene matches: 17. Germline CDR1 and CDR2: SNHLY and FYNNEI. The CDR3 has 18 residues. This CDR3 reads CASPGGRQGAPRTGELFF. CDR3 nucleotides: TGTGCCAGCCCCGGTGGTCGACAGGGGGCCCCGAGGACCGGGGAGCTGTTTTTT.

This clone was seen ten or more times. The rearrangement uses TRBV7-9 and TRBJ2-3; 8 nucleotides agree with TRBD2. The ends lost 5 bases at V and 1 base at J; junction bases unmatched: 11. The CDR3 sequence is 17 residues long. Per the germline V gene, CDR1 is SEHNR and CDR2 is FQNEAQ (reference sequence). This CDR3 reads CASSHPGSREGTDTQYF. CDR3 coding DNA: TGTGCCAGCAGCCATCCTGGCTCGCGGGAGGGCACAGATACGCAGTATTTT.

This clone has ten or more counts. This rearrangement joins TRBV4-3 to TRBJ2-7, with 10 bases identical to TRBD1. The junction had 2 bases not matched to a gene; V was cut back by 4 bases and J by 2 bases. Per germline, CDR1 LGHNA and CDR2 YSLEER. This CDR3 has 14 amino acids. CDR3 residues: CASSRTGGPYEQYF. The CDR3 DNA follows: TGCGCCAGCAGCCGGACAGGGGGGCCCTACGAGCAGTACTTC.

This clone was detected a few times. The V gene is TRBV27, the J gene TRBJ1-6; D unresolved. V gave up 6 bases and J gave up 7 bases, with 25 bases separating them. CDR1 is MNHEY, CDR2 SMNVEV, per germline (reference sequence). This CDR3 is 18 amino acids long. The DNA of the CDR3 is TGTGCCAGCAGCCTCACGGGAGAGAGGAACAGACGGAATTCACCCCTCCACTTT. It is translated as CASSLTGERNRRNSPLHF.

At least ten counts were recorded for this clone. This chain connects TRBV9 to TRBJ2-2; TRBD1 matches at 8 bases. The CDR3 length is 18 residues. CDR1 and CDR2 (germline): SGDLS, YYNGEE. J gave up 4 bases and V 5 bases, and 16 bases lay outside the gene matches. The CDR3 protein is CASSWGPGQALSTGELFF. CDR3 nucleotides: TGTGCCAGCAGTTGGGGACCGGGACAGGCTTTGAGCACCGGGGAGCTGTTTTTT.